The entry below gives a single TCR beta chain sequence along with its context. Its specificity is not known. The data were produced by immunoSEQ multiplex PCR, yet TCRdb's version contains in-frame clones alone and is incomplete. The data hold around 340,000 clones, with about 70% observed a single time. V lost 2 bases and J 4 bases, leaving 11 bases between the germline ends. The germline V gene has CDR1 LNHNV and CDR2 YYDKDF (reference sequence). The CDR3 covers 14 residues. The sample originates from a study of shared clonotypes between healthy human individuals. Findings and caveats of the study: Apart from blood, nothing was sampled; tissue repertoires likely differ. Between a few donors, naive CD4 clonotypes were shared at a level of about 5.3%. Rarefaction gave evidence that sorted-subset sequencing remained incomplete despite large depth.

The chain has TRBV15 and TRBJ2-5; no clear D. The clonotype was recovered from a man aged 30 to 39 in good health. Sample: memory CD4+ T cells sorted from blood. Stated subset: CD45RA-negative fraction. The CDR3 nucleotides are TGTGCCACCAGCAGACAGGCGGTCCCAGAGACCCAGTACTTC. Encoded protein: CATSRQAVPETQYF.